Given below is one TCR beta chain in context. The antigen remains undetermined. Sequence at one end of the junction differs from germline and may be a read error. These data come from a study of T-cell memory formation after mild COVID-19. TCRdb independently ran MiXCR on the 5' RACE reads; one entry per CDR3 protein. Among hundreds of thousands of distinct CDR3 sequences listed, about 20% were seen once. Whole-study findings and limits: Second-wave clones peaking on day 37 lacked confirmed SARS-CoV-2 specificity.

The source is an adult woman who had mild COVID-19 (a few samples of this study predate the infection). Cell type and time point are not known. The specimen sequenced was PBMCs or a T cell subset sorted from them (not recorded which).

CDR3 bases: TGTGCCAGCAGCCAAGATTCCCGGGGGGGTAGGTTCCTGAACTTC. This gives the protein CASSQDSRGGRFLNF. The V and J genes are TRBV4-2 and TRBJ2-7, with TRBD2 matching over 8 bases. There are 15 residues in the CDR3. Germline V gives CDR1 LGHNA, CDR2 YNFKEQ.